The clone carrying this T cell receptor beta chain was seen more than once but under ten times. Its antigen is currently unknown. Germline CDR1 and CDR2: MNHEY and SMNVEV (reference sequence). The CDR3 has 16 amino acids. The ends lost 6 bases at V and 3 bases at J; junction bases unmatched: 12. This sample is part of a study of blood T cells in healthy people across ages. Study-level findings and limits: TCR beta diversity, measured per million T cells, fell in a roughly linear way with age. Researchers judged that diversity estimates from one million T cells fell short of true values.

The use of a sample-barcoded 5' primer and a J-beta primer mix characterized a second PCR of roughly 6 to 11 cycles. TCRdb redid the calling of the 5' RACE reads with MiXCR, one entry per CDR3 protein. The sample holds roughly 500,000 distinct CDR3 sequences, around 24% seen once. This same sample was also part of a study on T cells of mothers and their children.

This clonotype originated in a boy aged 5-17 years in good health. The V call is TRBV27, the J call TRBJ1-2; TRBD1 aligns across 8 bases. The sequenced sample was blood. The CDR3 nucleotides are TGTGCCAGCAGCCCCCTAATGGACAGGGTTGACTATGGCTACACCTTC. Translating it yields CASSPLMDRVDYGYTF.